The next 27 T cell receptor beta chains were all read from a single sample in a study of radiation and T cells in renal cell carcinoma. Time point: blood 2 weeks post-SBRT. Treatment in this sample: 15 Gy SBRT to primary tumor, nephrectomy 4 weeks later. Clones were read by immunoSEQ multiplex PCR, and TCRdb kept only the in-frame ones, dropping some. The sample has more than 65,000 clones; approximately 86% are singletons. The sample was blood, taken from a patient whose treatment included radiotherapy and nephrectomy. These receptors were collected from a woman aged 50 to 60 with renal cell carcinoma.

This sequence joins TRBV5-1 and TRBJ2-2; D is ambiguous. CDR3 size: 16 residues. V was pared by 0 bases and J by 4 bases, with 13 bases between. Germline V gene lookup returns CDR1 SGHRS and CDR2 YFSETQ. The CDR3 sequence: CASSLAAEWGTGELFF. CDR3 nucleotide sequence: TGCGCCAGCAGCTTGGCCGCAGAATGGGGCACCGGGGAGCTGTTTTTT.

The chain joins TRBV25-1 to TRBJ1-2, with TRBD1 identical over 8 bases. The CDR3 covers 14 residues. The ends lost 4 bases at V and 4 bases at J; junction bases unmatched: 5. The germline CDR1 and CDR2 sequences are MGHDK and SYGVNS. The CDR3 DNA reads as TGTGCCAGCAGTGGGACAGGGTGGTTCTATGGCTACACCTTC. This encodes CASSGTGWFYGYTF.

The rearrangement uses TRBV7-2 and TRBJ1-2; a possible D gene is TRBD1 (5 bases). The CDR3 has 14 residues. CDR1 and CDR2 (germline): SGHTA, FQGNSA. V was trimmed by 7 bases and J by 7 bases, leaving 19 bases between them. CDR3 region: CASTQGTHTSGYTF. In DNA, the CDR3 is TGTGCCAGCACCCAAGGGACGCACACCAGTGGCTACACCTTC.

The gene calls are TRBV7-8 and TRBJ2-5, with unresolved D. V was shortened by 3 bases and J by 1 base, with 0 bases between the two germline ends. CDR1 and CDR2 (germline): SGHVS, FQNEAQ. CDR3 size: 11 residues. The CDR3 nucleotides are TGTGCCAGCAGCTTCCAAGAGACCCAGTACTTC. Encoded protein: CASSFQETQYF.

CDR3 sequence reads: CASSTGQTNEKLFF. The CDR3 DNA reads as TGCGCCAGCAGCACTGGACAGACTAATGAAAAACTGTTTTTT. The chain recombines TRBV5-1 with TRBJ1-4, with D perhaps TRBD1 (6 bases). From germline, CDR1 is SGHRS and CDR2 YFSETQ. The V end was cut by 4 bases, the J end by 2 bases, with 9 bases between. CDR3 length: 14 amino acids.

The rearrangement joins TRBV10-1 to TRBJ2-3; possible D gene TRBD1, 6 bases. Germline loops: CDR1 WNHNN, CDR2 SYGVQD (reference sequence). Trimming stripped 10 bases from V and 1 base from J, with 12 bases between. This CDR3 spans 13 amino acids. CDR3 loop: CATNRDGTDTQYF. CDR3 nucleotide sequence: TGCGCCACAAACAGGGACGGCACAGATACGCAGTATTTT.

The CDR3 reads CASSIGGEQFF. CDR3 nucleotides: TGTGCCAGTAGTATTGGGGGTGAGCAGTTCTTC. V is TRBV19 and J is TRBJ2-1; the D call may be TRBD1 or TRBD2 (5 bases each). Per germline, CDR1 LNHDA and CDR2 SQIVND (reference sequence). Trimming pared 3 bases from V and 9 bases from J, leaving 6 bases between. The CDR3 length is 11 residues. Full variable domain (outside the CDR3, taken from reference TRBV19 and TRBJ2-1): DGGITQSPKYLFRKEGQNVTLSCEQNLNHDAMYWYRQDPGQGLRLIYYSQIVNDFQKGDIAEGYSVSREKKESFPLTVTSAQKNPTAFYLCASSIGGEQFFGPGTRLTVL.

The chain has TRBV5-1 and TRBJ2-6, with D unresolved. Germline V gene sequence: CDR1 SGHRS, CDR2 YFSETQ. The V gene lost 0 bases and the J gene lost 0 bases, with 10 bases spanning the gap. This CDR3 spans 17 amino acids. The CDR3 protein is CASSLVLESSGANVLTF. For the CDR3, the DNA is TGCGCCAGCAGCTTGGTCCTTGAGAGCTCTGGGGCCAACGTCCTGACTTTC.

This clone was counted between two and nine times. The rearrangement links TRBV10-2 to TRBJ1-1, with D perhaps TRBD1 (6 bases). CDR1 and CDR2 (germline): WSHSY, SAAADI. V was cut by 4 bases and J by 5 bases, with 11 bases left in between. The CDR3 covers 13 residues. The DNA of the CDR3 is TGCGCCAGCAGTGTTGGGCAGGGGACTGAAGCTTTCTTT. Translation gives CASSVGQGTEAFF.

CDR3 in DNA: TGCAGCGGGAAGACAGGGCACCTAAACACCTTC. Translating it yields CSGKTGHLNTF. V is TRBV29-1 and J is TRBJ1-2; 7 bases are a match to TRBD1. With 7 bases clipped from V and 12 bases from J, the junction kept 11 bases outside the gene matches. The CDR3 length is 11 residues. The germline V gene has CDR1 SQVTM and CDR2 ANQGSEA.

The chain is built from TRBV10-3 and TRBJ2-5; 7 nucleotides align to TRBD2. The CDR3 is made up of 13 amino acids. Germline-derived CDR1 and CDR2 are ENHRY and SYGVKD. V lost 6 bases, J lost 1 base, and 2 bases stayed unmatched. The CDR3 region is CAIRGGIQETQYF. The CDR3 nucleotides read TGTGCCATCAGGGGGGGGATCCAAGAGACCCAGTACTTC.

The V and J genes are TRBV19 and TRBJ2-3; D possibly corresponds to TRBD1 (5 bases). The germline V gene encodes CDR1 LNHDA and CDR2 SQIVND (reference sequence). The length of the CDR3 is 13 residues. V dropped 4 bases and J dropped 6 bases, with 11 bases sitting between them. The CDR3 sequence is CASSTGFGDTQYF. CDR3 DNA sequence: TGTGCCAGTAGTACAGGGTTCGGGGATACGCAGTATTTT.

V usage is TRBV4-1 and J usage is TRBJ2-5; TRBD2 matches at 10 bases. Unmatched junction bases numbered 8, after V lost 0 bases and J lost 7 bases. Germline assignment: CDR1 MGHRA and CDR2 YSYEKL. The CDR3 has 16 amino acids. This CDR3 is CASSQDPLAGAPTQYF. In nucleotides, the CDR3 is TGCGCCAGCAGCCAAGATCCGCTAGCGGGGGCCCCGACCCAGTACTTC.

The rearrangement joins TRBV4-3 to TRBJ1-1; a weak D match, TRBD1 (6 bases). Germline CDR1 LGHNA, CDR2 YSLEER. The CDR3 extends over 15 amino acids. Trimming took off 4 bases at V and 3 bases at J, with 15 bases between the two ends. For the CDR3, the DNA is TGCGCCAGCAGCCCACACAGGGCGGCGGACACTGAAGCTTTCTTT. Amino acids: CASSPHRAADTEAFF.

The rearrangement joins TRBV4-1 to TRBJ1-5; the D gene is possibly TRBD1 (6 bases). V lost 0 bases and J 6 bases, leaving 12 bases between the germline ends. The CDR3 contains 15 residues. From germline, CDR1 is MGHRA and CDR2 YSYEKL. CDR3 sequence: CASSQDKGESQPQHF. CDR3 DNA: TGCGCCAGCAGCCAAGACAAGGGGGAGAGTCAGCCCCAGCATTTT.

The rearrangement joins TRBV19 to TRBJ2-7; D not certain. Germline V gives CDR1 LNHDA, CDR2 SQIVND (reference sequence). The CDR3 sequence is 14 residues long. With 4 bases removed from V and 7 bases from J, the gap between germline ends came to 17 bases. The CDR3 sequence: CASSKTGPLYEQYF. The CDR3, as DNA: TGTGCCAGTAGTAAGACCGGGCCCCTCTATGAGCAGTACTTC.

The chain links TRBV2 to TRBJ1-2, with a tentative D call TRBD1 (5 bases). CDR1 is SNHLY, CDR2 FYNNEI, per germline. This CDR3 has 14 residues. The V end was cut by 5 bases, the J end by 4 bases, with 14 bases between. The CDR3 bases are TGTGCCAGCAGTTTATCGGGGCTAGGCTATGGCTACACCTTC. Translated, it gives CASSLSGLGYGYTF.

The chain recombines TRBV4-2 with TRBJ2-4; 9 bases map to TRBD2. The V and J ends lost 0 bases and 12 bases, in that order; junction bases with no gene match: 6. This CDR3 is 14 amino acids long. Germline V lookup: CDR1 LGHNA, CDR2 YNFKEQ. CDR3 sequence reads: CASSQDISGGSQYF. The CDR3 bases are TGTGCCAGCAGCCAAGATATTAGCGGGGGATCTCAGTACTTC.

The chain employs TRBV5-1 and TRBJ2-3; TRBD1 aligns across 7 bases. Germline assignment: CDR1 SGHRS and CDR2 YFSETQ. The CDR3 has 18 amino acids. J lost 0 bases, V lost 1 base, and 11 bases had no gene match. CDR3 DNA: TGCGCCAGCAGCTTGAACAGGGGCCGGGTAACTAGCACAGATACGCAGTATTTT. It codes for CASSLNRGRVTSTDTQYF.

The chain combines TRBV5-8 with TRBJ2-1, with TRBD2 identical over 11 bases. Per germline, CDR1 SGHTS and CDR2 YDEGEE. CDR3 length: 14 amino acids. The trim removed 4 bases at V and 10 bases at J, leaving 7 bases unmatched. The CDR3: CASSPTSGRQEQFF. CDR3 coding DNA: TGTGCCAGCAGCCCAACTAGCGGGAGACAAGAGCAGTTCTTC.

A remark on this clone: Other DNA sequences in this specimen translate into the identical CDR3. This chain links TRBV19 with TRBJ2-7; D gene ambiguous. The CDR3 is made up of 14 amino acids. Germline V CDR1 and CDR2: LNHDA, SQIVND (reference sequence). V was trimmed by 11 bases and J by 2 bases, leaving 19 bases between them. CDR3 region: CASSRNGDAYEQYF. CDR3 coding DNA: TGTGCCTCTTCAAGGAACGGAGACGCCTACGAGCAGTACTTC.

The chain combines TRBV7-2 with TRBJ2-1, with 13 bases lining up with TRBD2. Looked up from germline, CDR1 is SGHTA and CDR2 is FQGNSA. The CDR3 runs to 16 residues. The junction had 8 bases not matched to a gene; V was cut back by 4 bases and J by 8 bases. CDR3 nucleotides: TGTGCCAGCAGCTCCCGACTAGCGGGGGGAACAGATGAGCAGTTCTTC. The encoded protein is CASSSRLAGGTDEQFF.

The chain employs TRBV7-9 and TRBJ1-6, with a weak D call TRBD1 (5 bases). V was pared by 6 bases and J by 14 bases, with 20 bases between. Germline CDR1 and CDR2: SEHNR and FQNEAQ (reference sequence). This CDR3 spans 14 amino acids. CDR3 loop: CASSPGTDFSTLHF. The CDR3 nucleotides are TGTGCCAGCAGTCCCGGGACGGACTTTTCCACCCTCCACTTT. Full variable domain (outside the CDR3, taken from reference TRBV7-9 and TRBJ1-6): DTGVSQNPRHKITKRGQNVTFRCDPISEHNRLYWYRQTLGQGPEFLTYFQNEAQLEKSRLLSDRFSAERPKGSFSTLEIQRTEQGDSAMYLCASSPGTDFSTLHFGNGTRLTVT.

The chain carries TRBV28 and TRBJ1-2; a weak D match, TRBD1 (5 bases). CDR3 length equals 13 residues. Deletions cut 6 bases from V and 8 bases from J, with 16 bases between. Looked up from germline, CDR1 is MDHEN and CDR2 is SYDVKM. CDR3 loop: CASRAGAPGGYTF. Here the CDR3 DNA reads TGTGCCAGCAGGGCCGGGGCTCCCGGGGGCTACACCTTC.

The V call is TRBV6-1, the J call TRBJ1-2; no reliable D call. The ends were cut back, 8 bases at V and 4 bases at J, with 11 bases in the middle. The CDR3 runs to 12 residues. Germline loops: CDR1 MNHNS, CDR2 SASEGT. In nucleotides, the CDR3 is TGTGCCAGCTACGCGAGAGTCTATGGCTACACCTTC. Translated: CASYARVYGYTF.

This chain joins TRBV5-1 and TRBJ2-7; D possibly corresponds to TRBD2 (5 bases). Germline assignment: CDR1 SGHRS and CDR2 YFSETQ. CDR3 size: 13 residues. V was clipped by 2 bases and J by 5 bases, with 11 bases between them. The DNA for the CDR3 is TGCGCCAGCAGCTTAGGAAGGACTGACGAGCAGTACTTC. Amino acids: CASSLGRTDEQYF.

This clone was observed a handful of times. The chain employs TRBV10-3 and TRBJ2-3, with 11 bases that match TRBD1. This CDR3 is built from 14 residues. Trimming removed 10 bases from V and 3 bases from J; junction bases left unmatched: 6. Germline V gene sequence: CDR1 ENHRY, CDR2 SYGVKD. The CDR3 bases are TGTGCCAGCATGGACAGGGGGCGGACAGATACGCAGTATTTT. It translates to CASMDRGRTDTQYF.